These 25 T cell receptor beta chains were sequenced from one sample in a study of CD8+CD57+ T cells in acquired aplastic anemia. TCR beta VDJ and CDR3 profiling used genomic DNA as template. From the reads, TCRdb called clonotypes with MiXCR, one entry per CDR3 protein. The sample shows over 100,000 distinct CDR3 sequences, roughly two fifths of them seen only once. The specimen was sorted CD4+, CD8+, or CD8+CD57+ T cells (not recorded which) from PBMCs. The receptor set was obtained from a human donor in good health, serving as a control.

V gene TRBV19 combines with J gene TRBJ2-4; D is unclear. Germline V lookup: CDR1 LNHDA, CDR2 SQIVND (reference sequence). The germline V and J ends were trimmed by 4 bases and 9 bases, with 19 bases remaining between them. This CDR3 is built from 15 residues. The CDR3, as DNA: TGTGCCAGTAGTACCCGAAAATTGCTTGATGGCATTCAGTACTTC. This gives the protein CASSTRKLLDGIQYF.

The table lists this clonotype with many counts. The chain links TRBV7-7 to TRBJ2-5; D remains ambiguous. Deletions cut 2 bases from V and 5 bases from J, with 9 bases between. CDR3 length: 13 residues. Germline lookup yields CDR1 SSHAT and CDR2 FNYEAQ (reference sequence). CDR3 in amino acids: CASSLKPTETQYF. The CDR3 nucleotides are TGTGCCAGCAGCTTAAAACCGACTGAGACCCAGTACTTC.

This chain links TRBV7-9 with TRBJ1-6, with D possibly being TRBD1 (6 bases). The germline V gene encodes CDR1 SEHNR and CDR2 FQNEAQ (reference sequence). The CDR3 consists of 15 residues. V dropped 1 base and J dropped 8 bases, with 12 bases sitting between them. The CDR3 DNA is TGTGCCAGCAGCTTAGTGGATGCAGGGGATTCACCCCTCCACTTT. Amino acids: CASSLVDAGDSPLHF. Drawing the rest from reference TRBV7-9 and TRBJ1-6, the complete variable domain is DTGVSQNPRHKITKRGQNVTFRCDPISEHNRLYWYRQTLGQGPEFLTYFQNEAQLEKSRLLSDRFSAERPKGSFSTLEIQRTEQGDSAMYLCASSLVDAGDSPLHFGNGTRLTVT.

This clonotype was recorded many times. This rearrangement joins TRBV7-8 to TRBJ1-5; D may be TRBD1 (5 bases). The CDR3 is 16 residues long. In germline, CDR1 is SGHVS, CDR2 FQNEAQ. V lost 1 base, J lost 2 bases, and 12 bases lay in between. The chain's CDR3 is CASSLVGQGGNQPQHF. The CDR3 nucleotides read TGTGCCAGCAGCTTAGTTGGGCAGGGAGGCAATCAGCCCCAGCATTTT. The full variable domain, in which reference TRBV7-8 and TRBJ1-5 provide the parts outside the CDR3, is GAGVSQSPRYKVAKRGQDVALRCDPISGHVSLFWYQQALGQGPEFLTYFQNEAQLDKSGLPSDRFFAERPEGSVSTLKIQRTQQEDSAVYLCASSLVGQGGNQPQHFGDGTRLSIL.

This clonotype showed up many times. J is TRBJ1-5 and V is TRBV5-1, with 7 bases aligning to TRBD1. Trimming removed 4 bases from V and 3 bases from J; junction bases left unmatched: 4. The germline CDR1 and CDR2 sequences are SGHRS and YFSETQ. The CDR3 consists of 14 residues. The CDR3 DNA reads as TGCGCCAGCAGCCCAGGGGGGGACAATCAGCCCCAGCATTTT. Amino acids: CASSPGGDNQPQHF.

This clonotype was picked up many times. The chain links TRBV6-1 to TRBJ1-4; D is ambiguous. V lost 7 bases and J lost 7, with 13 bases in between. This CDR3 region has 13 residues. The germline V gene encodes CDR1 MNHNS and CDR2 SASEGT. The chain's CDR3 is CASIPRLGEKLFF. Written as DNA, the CDR3 is TGTGCCAGCATCCCGAGGTTGGGTGAAAAACTGTTTTTT.

The V and J genes are TRBV24-1 and TRBJ2-5, with TRBD2 matching over 14 bases. Trimming cost V 0 bases and J 4 bases; bases outside gene matches: 0. This CDR3 region has 16 residues. The germline V gene encodes CDR1 KGHDR and CDR2 SFDVKD. CDR3 amino acids: CATSDLGTSGRETQYF. The DNA of the CDR3 is TGTGCCACCAGTGATTTGGGGACTAGCGGGAGAGAGACCCAGTACTTC.

This clonotype was observed a few times. V and J are TRBV5-4 and TRBJ2-5; 10 bases are shared with TRBD2. Germline V CDR1 and CDR2: SGHNT, YYREEE (reference sequence). V was clipped by 2 bases and J by 4 bases; unmatched bases: 8. This CDR3 has 16 residues. The CDR3 region has the DNA TGTGCCAGCAGCTTAGGGGCTAGCGGGAGTGGAGAGACCCAGTACTTC. It is translated as CASSLGASGSGETQYF.

This clonotype was recorded many times. The chain recombines TRBV2 with TRBJ1-5; TRBD1 matches 8 bases. The CDR3 loop spans 13 amino acids. Germline CDR1 reads SNHLY; CDR2 reads FYNNEI. V lost 3 bases and J lost 8; bases outside the gene matches: 3. The CDR3 is CASSEDRVEPQHF. For the CDR3, the DNA is TGTGCCAGCAGTGAGGACAGGGTAGAGCCCCAGCATTTT.

Comments on this clonotype: A single base separates this from a much larger clone, so it may be a read error. The chain carries TRBV5-1 and TRBJ1-4; D may be TRBD1 (6 bases). The CDR3 totals 15 residues. Looked up from germline, CDR1 is SGHRS and CDR2 is YFSETQ. CDR3 sequence: CASSQGQTTNEKLLF. The CDR3 DNA reads as TGCGCCAGCAGCCAGGGACAAACAACTAATGAAAAACTGCTTTTT.

This clonotype has a count of ten or more. The V and J genes are TRBV9 and TRBJ2-4; TRBD1 aligns across 10 bases. Trimming cost V 4 bases and J 6 bases; bases outside gene matches: 7. Per the germline V gene, CDR1 is SGDLS and CDR2 is YYNGEE. This CDR3 is built from 15 residues. The CDR3 nucleotides read TGTGCCAGCAGCCCGCGGGACAGGGGTATAAACATTCAGTACTTC. Protein: CASSPRDRGINIQYF.

There are many counts of this clonotype. The gene calls are TRBV7-9 and TRBJ2-5; a possible D gene is TRBD2 (6 bases). The germline CDR1 and CDR2 sequences are SEHNR and FQNEAQ (reference sequence). The CDR3 has 18 residues. V gave up 3 bases and J gave up 1 base, with 21 bases separating them. This CDR3 reads CASSLFDSRGTFQETQYF. CDR3 sequence (DNA): TGTGCCAGCAGCTTGTTCGACTCCCGCGGGACTTTCCAAGAGACCCAGTACTTC.

This clonotype was counted many times. This sequence joins TRBV5-1 and TRBJ1-2; 9 positions match TRBD1. Germline CDR1 and CDR2: SGHRS and YFSETQ. The CDR3 has 13 residues. V lost 4 bases and J lost 6; bases outside the gene matches: 4. The CDR3 DNA reads TGCGCCAGCAGCGGGACAGGGATAGATGGCTACACCTTC. This encodes CASSGTGIDGYTF.

This clonotype was counted at least ten times. This chain connects TRBV5-1 to TRBJ2-3; 7 bases are a match to TRBD2. The V segment lost 3 bases and the J segment 2 bases; nucleotides outside the gene matches: 9. The CDR3 sequence is 16 residues long. Looked up from germline, CDR1 is SGHRS and CDR2 is YFSETQ. CDR3 coding DNA: TGCGCCAGCAGCTCAATGAAAGCGGGACCCACAGATACGCAGTATTTT. Its translation: CASSSMKAGPTDTQYF. Using reference TRBV5-1 and TRBJ2-3 for the parts outside the CDR3, the full variable domain is KAGVTQTPRYLIKTRGQQVTLSCSPISGHRSVSWYQQTPGQGLQFLFEYFSETQRNKGNFPGRFSGRQFSNSRSEMNVSTLELGDSALYLCASSSMKAGPTDTQYFGPGTRLTVL.

The sample holds many counts of this clonotype. V and J are TRBV7-7 and TRBJ2-2, with D possibly being TRBD2 (6 bases). The ends were cut back, 5 bases at V and 0 bases at J, with 7 bases in the middle. CDR3 length: 14 amino acids. Germline V gene sequence: CDR1 SSHAT, CDR2 FNYEAQ (reference sequence). The CDR3 DNA reads TGTGCCAGCAGCCAGCGGGCGAACACCGGGGAGCTGTTTTTT. Its translation: CASSQRANTGELFF.

In this sample, this clonotype turned up once. A much larger clone differs from this one at a single base, so this may be a read error. Because it lacks the conserved phenylalanine or tryptophan at the end, this CDR3 is likely a read error. CDR3 sequence: CSARDGKETQYL. CDR3 DNA: TGCAGTGCTAGAGATGGGAAAGAGACCCAGTACTTA. The J gene is TRBJ2-5, the V gene TRBV20-1; D gene ambiguous. Trimming removed 0 bases at V and 3 bases at J, with 5 bases between. Germline-derived CDR1 and CDR2 are DFQATT and SNEGSKA (reference sequence). There are 12 residues in the CDR3.

This clonotype came up many times. The chain links TRBV15 to TRBJ2-5, with D perhaps TRBD2 (5 bases). CDR1 is LNHNV, CDR2 YYDKDF, per germline (reference sequence). The CDR3 totals 13 residues. Trimming left V 4 bases short and J 4 bases short, with 10 bases between. The CDR3 sequence is CATSIYGGETQYF. The DNA for the CDR3 is TGTGCCACCAGCATCTACGGAGGAGAGACCCAGTACTTC. The full variable domain, with the rest looked up from reference TRBV15 and TRBJ2-5, is DAMVIQNPRYQVTQFGKPVTLSCSQTLNHNVMYWYQQKSSQAPKLLFHYYDKDFNNEADTPDNFQSRRPNTSFCFLDIRSPGLGDTAMYLCATSIYGGETQYFGPGTRLLVL.

Ten or more counts support this clonotype. The J gene is TRBJ1-2, the V gene TRBV6-1, with D perhaps TRBD1 (5 bases). The germline V gene encodes CDR1 MNHNS and CDR2 SASEGT. V was cut by 7 bases and J by 4 bases, with 16 bases left in between. The CDR3 is 14 residues long. The CDR3 reads CASTTRGTFYGYTF. For the CDR3, the DNA is TGTGCCAGCACCACGAGGGGCACCTTCTATGGCTACACCTTC.

The chain has TRBV2 and TRBJ2-7, with D uncertain. V gave up 4 bases and J gave up 0 bases, with 7 bases separating them. CDR3 length: 13 amino acids. The germline CDR1 and CDR2 sequences are SNHLY and FYNNEI. The CDR3 DNA is TGTGCCAGCAGTGTGACGAGCTCCTACGAGCAGTACTTC. Translated: CASSVTSSYEQYF.

The chain uses TRBV10-2 and TRBJ1-6; 9 positions agree with TRBD1. With V trimmed by 6 bases and J by 7 bases, 4 bases remained unmatched. The germline V gene has CDR1 WSHSY and CDR2 SAAADI. This CDR3 is built from 14 residues. The CDR3 spells CASRGTGKNSPLHF. The CDR3 DNA reads as TGCGCCAGCAGGGGGACAGGGAAGAATTCACCCCTCCACTTT.

This clonotype showed up many times. This chain uses TRBV11-2 with TRBJ2-5, with no clear D. V shed 1 base and J shed 2 bases, with 14 bases lying between them. The CDR3 has 16 residues. Germline CDR1 and CDR2: SGHAT and FQNNGV. The CDR3, as DNA: TGTGCCAGCAGCTTAGTTCGTGACTGGGGACAAGAGACCCAGTACTTC. Translation: CASSLVRDWGQETQYF.

This clonotype was counted many times. V gene TRBV2 combines with J gene TRBJ2-1; no clear D. The germline V gene encodes CDR1 SNHLY and CDR2 FYNNEI. This CDR3 is built from 13 residues. Between the trimmed V and J ends, which lost 3 bases and 6 bases, there was a span of 9 bases. For the CDR3, the DNA is TGTGCCAGCAGTGAGGCAAACGTCAATGAGCAGTTCTTC. Its translation: CASSEANVNEQFF.

The V gene is TRBV7-9, the J gene TRBJ1-2; D uncertain. Germline V gene data show CDR1 as SEHNR and CDR2 as FQNEAQ (reference sequence). Trimming cost V 4 bases and J 0 bases, with 9 bases left between them. The CDR3 contains 14 residues. CDR3 sequence: CASSSSGANYGYTF. The CDR3 nucleotides read TGTGCCAGCAGCTCATCGGGTGCTAACTATGGCTACACCTTC.

As for this clonotype: This sequence may be a read error, since a much larger clone differs from it by one base. The chain carries TRBV6-1 and TRBJ1-6; TRBD1 aligns across 7 bases. Germline V gene data show CDR1 as MNHNS and CDR2 as SASEGT. The CDR3 covers 18 residues. The CDR3 reads CASIRTGQLSSYNSPLRF. The CDR3 region has the DNA TGTGCCAGCATTCGGACGGGACAGCTGAGCTCCTATAATTCACCCCTCCGCTTT.

This clonotype has a count of ten or more. The chain uses TRBV6-1 and TRBJ1-3, with TRBD1 as a possible D gene (6 bases). The V gene lost 5 bases and the J gene lost 4 bases, with 15 bases spanning the gap. Germline V gives CDR1 MNHNS, CDR2 SASEGT. The CDR3 is made up of 15 amino acids. The CDR3 DNA follows: TGTGCCAGCAGTACGAGGGGGGCGAGGGGAAACACCATATATTTT. Translated, it gives CASSTRGARGNTIYF.